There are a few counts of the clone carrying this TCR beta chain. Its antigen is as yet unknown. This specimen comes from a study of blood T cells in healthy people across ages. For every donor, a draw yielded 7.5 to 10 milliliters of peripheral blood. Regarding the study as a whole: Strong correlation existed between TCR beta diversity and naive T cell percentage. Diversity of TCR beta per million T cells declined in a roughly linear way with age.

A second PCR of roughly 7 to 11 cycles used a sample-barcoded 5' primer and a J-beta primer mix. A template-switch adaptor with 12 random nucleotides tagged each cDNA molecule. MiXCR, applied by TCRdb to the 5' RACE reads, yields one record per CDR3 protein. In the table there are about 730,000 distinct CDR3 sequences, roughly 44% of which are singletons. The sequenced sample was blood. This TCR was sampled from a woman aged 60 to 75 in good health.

The CDR3 region has the DNA TGTGCCAGCAGCTCAACAGTAGTCGGAGAGACCCAGTACTTC. As protein: CASSSTVVGETQYF. The chain links TRBV6-2 or TRBV6-3 to TRBJ2-5; D is undetermined. Germline CDR1 MNHEY, CDR2 SVGEGT. Trimming left V 6 bases short and J 4 bases short, with 15 bases between. The CDR3 sequence is 14 residues long.